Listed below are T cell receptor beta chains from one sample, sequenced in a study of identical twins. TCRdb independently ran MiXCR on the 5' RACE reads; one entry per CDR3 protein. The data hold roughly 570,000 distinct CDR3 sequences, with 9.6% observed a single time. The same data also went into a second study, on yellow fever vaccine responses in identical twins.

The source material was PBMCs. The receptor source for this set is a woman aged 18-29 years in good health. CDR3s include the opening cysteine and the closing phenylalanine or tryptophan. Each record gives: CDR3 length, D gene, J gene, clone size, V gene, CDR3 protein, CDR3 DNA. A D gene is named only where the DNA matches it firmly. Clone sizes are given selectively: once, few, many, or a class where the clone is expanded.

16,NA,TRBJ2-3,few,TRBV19,CASKGKRDQGEDTQYF,TGTGCCAGTAAGGGGAAACGGGACCAGGGAGAAGATACGCAGTATTTT
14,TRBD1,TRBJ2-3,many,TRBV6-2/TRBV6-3,CASRQGQGTDTQYF,TGTGCCAGCAGGCAAGGACAGGGCACAGATACGCAGTATTTT
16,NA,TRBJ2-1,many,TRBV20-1,CSETHAGERIYNEQFF,TGCAGTGAGACCCACGCCGGGGAGCGGATTTACAATGAGCAGTTCTTC
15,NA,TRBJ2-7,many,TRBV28,CASRTQEMKTYEQYF,TGTGCCAGCAGAACACAAGAGATGAAAACTTACGAGCAGTACTTC
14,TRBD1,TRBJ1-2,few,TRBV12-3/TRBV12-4,CASSITWDSRGYTF,TGTGCCAGCAGTATAACCTGGGACAGCCGGGGCTACACCTTC
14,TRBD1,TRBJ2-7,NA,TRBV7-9,CASSARTGAYEQYF,TGTGCCAGCAGCGCCAGGACAGGGGCCTACGAGCAGTACTTC
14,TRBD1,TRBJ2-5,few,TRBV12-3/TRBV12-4,CASSWDRGLETQYF,TGTGCCAGCAGTTGGGACAGGGGGCTGGAGACCCAGTACTTC
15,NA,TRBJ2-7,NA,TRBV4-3,CASSHSGDSSYEQYF,TGCGCCAGCAGCCACAGCGGGGACAGCTCCTACGAGCAGTACTTC
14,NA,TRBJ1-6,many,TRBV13,CASSLGGFHSPLHF,TGTGCCAGCAGCCTCGGAGGGTTCCATTCACCCCTCCACTTT
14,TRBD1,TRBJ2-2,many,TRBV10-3,CATSGQGGTGELFF,TGTGCCACGAGCGGACAGGGCGGCACCGGGGAGCTGTTTTTT
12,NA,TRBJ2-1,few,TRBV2,CASSEIGQEQFF,TGTGCCAGCAGTGAAATAGGGCAGGAGCAGTTCTTC
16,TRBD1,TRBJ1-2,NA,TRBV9,CASSPDNPDRAYGYTF,TGTGCCAGCAGCCCCGACAACCCAGACAGGGCCTATGGCTACACCTTC
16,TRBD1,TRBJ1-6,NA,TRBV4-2,CASSQPGQGANSPLHF,TGTGCCAGCAGCCAACCAGGACAGGGAGCTAATTCACCCCTCCACTTT
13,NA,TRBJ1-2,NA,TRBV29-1,CSVADRIGYGYTF,TGCAGCGTCGCCGACAGGATAGGCTATGGCTACACCTTC
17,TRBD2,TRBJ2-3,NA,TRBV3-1,CASCQDLAGDGADTQYF,TGTGCCAGCTGCCAAGACCTAGCGGGGGACGGGGCAGATACGCAGTATTTT
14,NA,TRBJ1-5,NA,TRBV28,CATNRGTSNQPQHF,TGTGCCACCAACCGGGGTACGAGCAATCAGCCCCAGCATTTT
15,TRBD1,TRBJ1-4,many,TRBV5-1,CASSRGQVSNEKLFF,TGCGCCAGCAGCCGCGGACAGGTTTCTAATGAAAAACTGTTTTTT
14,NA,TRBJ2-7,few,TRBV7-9,CASSHRDRSYEQYF,TGTGCCAGCAGCCACCGGGACCGCTCCTACGAGCAGTACTTC
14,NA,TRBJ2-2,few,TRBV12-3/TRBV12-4,CASSPFLNTGELFF,TGTGCCAGCAGCCCATTCCTAAACACCGGGGAGCTGTTTTTT
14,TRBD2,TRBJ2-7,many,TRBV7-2,CASSFPLAGYEQYF,TGTGCCAGCAGCTTTCCCCTAGCGGGCTACGAGCAGTACTTC
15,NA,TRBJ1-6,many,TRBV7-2,CASSLMSTANSPLHF,TGTGCCAGCAGCTTAATGTCTACAGCAAATTCACCCCTCCACTTT
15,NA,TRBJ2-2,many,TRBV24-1,CATSDSDRNSGELFF,TGTGCCACCAGTGATTCCGACAGGAACTCCGGGGAGCTGTTTTTT
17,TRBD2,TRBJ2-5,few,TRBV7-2,CASSPRGGLAGKETQYF,TGTGCCAGCAGCCCCCGTGGGGGACTAGCGGGAAAGGAGACCCAGTACTTC
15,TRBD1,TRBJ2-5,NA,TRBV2,CASNGQGPFQETQYF,TGTGCCAGCAACGGACAGGGGCCCTTCCAAGAGACCCAGTACTTC
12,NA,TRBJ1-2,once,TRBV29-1,CSVVGGDRGYTF,TGCAGCGTTGTGGGCGGGGATCGTGGCTACACCTTC
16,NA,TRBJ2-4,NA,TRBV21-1,CASSEGLAFAKNIQYF,TGTGCCAGCAGCGAAGGACTAGCGTTCGCCAAAAACATTCAGTACTTC
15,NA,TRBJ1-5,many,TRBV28,CASSPPDAKNQPQHF,TGTGCCAGCAGTCCCCCTGACGCAAAAAATCAGCCCCAGCATTTT
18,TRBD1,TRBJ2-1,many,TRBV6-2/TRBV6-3,CASSKPGTGVYPGNEQFF,TGTGCCAGCAGTAAACCCGGGACAGGGGTCTATCCGGGAAATGAGCAGTTCTTC
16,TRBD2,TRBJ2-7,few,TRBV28,CASSRLAGGPSYEQYF,TGTGCCAGCAGCCGACTGGCGGGGGGGCCTTCCTACGAGCAGTACTTC
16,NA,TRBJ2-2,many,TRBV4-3,CASSQANTGNGGELFF,TGCGCCAGCAGCCAAGCCAACACAGGGAATGGCGGGGAGCTGTTTTTT
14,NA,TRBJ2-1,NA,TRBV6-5,CASSFGDTYNEQFF,TGTGCCAGCAGTTTCGGGGACACTTACAATGAGCAGTTCTTC
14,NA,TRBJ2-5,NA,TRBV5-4,CASSSWTNQETQYF,TGTGCCAGCAGCTCTTGGACAAACCAAGAGACCCAGTACTTC
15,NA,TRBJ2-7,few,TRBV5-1,CASSWGVSISYEQYF,TGCGCCAGCAGCTGGGGGGTCTCTATATCCTACGAGCAGTACTTC
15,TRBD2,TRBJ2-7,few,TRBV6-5,CASSYSERGDYEQYF,TGTGCCAGCAGTTACTCGGAGCGGGGGGACTACGAGCAGTACTTC
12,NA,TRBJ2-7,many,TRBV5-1,CASSFGPDEQYF,TGCGCCAGCAGCTTCGGACCGGACGAGCAGTACTTC
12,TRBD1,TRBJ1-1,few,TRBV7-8,CASSVGTEEAFF,TGTGCCAGCAGCGTGGGGACAGAGGAAGCTTTCTTT
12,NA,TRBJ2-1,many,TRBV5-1,CASSLGGAWKFF,TGCGCCAGCAGCCTCGGAGGGGCGTGGAAGTTCTTC
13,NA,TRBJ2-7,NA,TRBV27,CASSPDFGREQYF,TGTGCCAGCAGTCCAGACTTCGGACGAGAGCAGTACTTC
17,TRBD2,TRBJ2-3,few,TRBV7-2,CASTSNAGLAGTDTQYF,TGTGCCAGCACCTCAAACGCGGGGCTAGCGGGAACAGATACGCAGTATTTT
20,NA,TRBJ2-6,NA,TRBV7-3,CASSLTSWGSVPSGANVLTF,TGTGCCAGCAGCTTAACGTCTTGGGGGTCGGTCCCCTCTGGGGCCAACGTCCTGACTTTC
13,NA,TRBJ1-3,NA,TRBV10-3,CAISDPAGNTIYF,TGTGCCATCAGTGACCCCGCTGGAAACACCATATATTTT
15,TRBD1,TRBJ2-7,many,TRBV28,CASSLMGTGTYEQYF,TGTGCCAGCAGTTTAATGGGGACAGGGACCTACGAGCAGTACTTC
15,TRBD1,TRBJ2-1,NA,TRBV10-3,CAIGSSEGAYNEQFF,TGTGCCATCGGCTCCTCAGAGGGGGCGTACAATGAGCAGTTCTTC
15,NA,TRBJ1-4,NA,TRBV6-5,CASSYQQGGYEKLFF,TGTGCCAGCAGTTACCAACAGGGCGGTTATGAAAAACTGTTTTTT
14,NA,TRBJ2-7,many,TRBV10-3,CAIRDPGGGYEQYF,TGTGCCATCAGAGACCCAGGGGGAGGCTACGAGCAGTACTTC
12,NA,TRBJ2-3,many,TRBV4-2,CASSQDRGPQYF,TGTGCCAGCAGCCAAGATAGGGGTCCGCAGTATTTT